This T cell receptor (beta chain) was sequenced for a study of PD-L1 blockade in urothelial cancer. At the level of the study: Most patients, about 85% of the 29, were males with bladder-origin cancer.

Per the germline V gene, CDR1 is SGHAT and CDR2 is FQNNGV. The CDR3 totals 13 residues. Trimming took 0 bases from V and 4 from J, leaving 7 bases between them. The method was immunoSEQ multiplex PCR; TCRdb's version includes in-frame clones alone and lacks a portion of them. There are approximately 90,000 clones in the sample; around 87% occur only once, and 1.5% to 2% lies in the top ten. The time point is: pretreatment peripheral blood. This clonotype originated in a man aged 60-69 years with urothelial cancer. The chain links TRBV11-2 to TRBJ2-7; D gene unclear. Sequencing was performed on PBMCs, taken around atezolizumab (anti-PD-L1) treatment. In DNA, the CDR3 is TGTGCCAGCAGCTTAGACAGGATGTACGAGCAGTACTTC. It translates to CASSLDRMYEQYF.